One sample yielded the 6 T cell receptor beta chains listed below, sequenced in a study of blood T cells in healthy people across ages. A second PCR of 7 to 11 cycles used a sample-barcoded 5' primer and a J-beta primer mix. TCRdb recomputed calls from the 5' RACE reads with MiXCR, one row per CDR3 protein. Of 500,000 to 650,000 distinct CDR3 sequences listed, about 27% are singletons. The same specimen was also included in a second study, on T cells of mothers and their children.

The specimen sequenced was blood. The receptors were sampled from a boy aged 2 to 10 in good health.

The chain carries TRBV18 and TRBJ1-1; perhaps TRBD1 as D (6 bases). The CDR3 runs 17 residues. CDR1 is KGHSH and CDR2 is LQKENI in the germline V gene. V was clipped by 2 bases and J by 3 bases, with 19 bases between them. The CDR3 region has the DNA TGTGCCAGCTCACCAATCTTCCGGGGGGGCCGGGACACTGAAGCTTTCTTT. Translation: CASSPIFRGGRDTEAFF.

DNA for the CDR3: TGTGCCAGCAGCTTAGAGGGGAGCAGCCCGTACTTC. Amino acids: CASSLEGSSPYF. This chain connects TRBV7-8 to TRBJ2-5; D is possibly TRBD1 or TRBD2 (5 bases each). The CDR3 covers 12 residues. Germline V gene sequence: CDR1 SGHVS, CDR2 FQNEAQ. V was trimmed by 1 base and J by 13 bases, leaving 13 bases between them. Using reference TRBV7-8 and TRBJ2-5 for the parts outside the CDR3, the full variable domain is GAGVSQSPRYKVAKRGQDVALRCDPISGHVSLFWYQQALGQGPEFLTYFQNEAQLDKSGLPSDRFFAERPEGSVSTLKIQRTQQEDSAVYLCASSLEGSSPYFGPGTRLLVL.

The rearrangement links TRBV9 to TRBJ2-6, with 11 bases identical to TRBD1. Germline V gene sequence: CDR1 SGDLS, CDR2 YYNGEE. This CDR3 is 16 amino acids long. J was trimmed by 0 bases and V by 7 bases; bases with no gene match: 3. The CDR3 coding sequence is TGTGCCAGCTTCGGGACAGGGGGCTCTGGGGCCAACGTCCTGACTTTC. The encoded protein is CASFGTGGSGANVLTF.

The rearrangement joins TRBV7-9 to TRBJ2-7; 7 bases agree with TRBD1. This CDR3 comprises 15 residues. The germline V gene encodes CDR1 SEHNR and CDR2 FQNEAQ (reference sequence). V dropped 4 bases and J dropped 1; count of bases not matched to a gene: 7. The CDR3 protein is CASSWRQGDSYEQYF. CDR3 DNA sequence: TGTGCCAGCAGCTGGAGACAGGGAGATTCCTACGAGCAGTACTTC.

V gene TRBV7-8 combines with J gene TRBJ2-7, with TRBD1 matching over 10 bases. The CDR3 runs to 17 residues. Per the germline V gene, CDR1 is SGHVS and CDR2 is FQNEAQ. V lost 6 bases, J lost 2 bases, and 13 bases stayed unmatched. DNA of the CDR3: TGTGCCAGCAGACAAACGCCGGGACAGGGGAGCACCTACGAGCAGTACTTC. Residues: CASRQTPGQGSTYEQYF.

This clonotype was counted only a few times. The J gene is TRBJ2-3, the V gene TRBV24-1, with a weak D call TRBD2 (5 bases). Trimming left V 4 bases short and J 3 bases short, with 13 bases between. Germline CDR1 KGHDR, CDR2 SFDVKD. The CDR3 extends over 15 amino acids. This CDR3 reads CATSDGGRGTDTQYF. The CDR3 DNA follows: TGTGCCACCAGTGACGGAGGTCGGGGAACAGATACGCAGTATTTT.